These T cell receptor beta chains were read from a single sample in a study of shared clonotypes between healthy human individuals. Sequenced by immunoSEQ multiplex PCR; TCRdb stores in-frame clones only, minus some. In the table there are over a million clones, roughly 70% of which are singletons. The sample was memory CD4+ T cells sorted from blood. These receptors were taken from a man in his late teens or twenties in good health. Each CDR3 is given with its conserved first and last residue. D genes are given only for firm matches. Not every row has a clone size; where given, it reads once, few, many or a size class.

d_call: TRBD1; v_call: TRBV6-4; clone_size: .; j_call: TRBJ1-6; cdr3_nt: TGTGCCAGCAGTCCATTTCCGGGACAGGGTAATTCACCCCTCCACTTT; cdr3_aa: CASSPFPGQGNSPLHF
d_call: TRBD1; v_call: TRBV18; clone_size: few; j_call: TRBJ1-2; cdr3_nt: TGTGCCAGCTCACAACAGGGGAACTATGGCTACACCTTC; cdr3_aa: CASSQQGNYGYTF
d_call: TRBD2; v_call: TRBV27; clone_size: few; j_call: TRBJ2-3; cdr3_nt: TGTGCCAGCAGTGCGACTAGCGGGTCCCCAGATACGCAGTATTTT; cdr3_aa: CASSATSGSPDTQYF
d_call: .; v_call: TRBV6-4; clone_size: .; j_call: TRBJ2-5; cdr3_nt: TGTGCCGGACCCCTGGGAGGCGAGGGGCGGTCAGAGACCCAGTACTTC; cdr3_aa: CAGPLGGEGRSETQYF
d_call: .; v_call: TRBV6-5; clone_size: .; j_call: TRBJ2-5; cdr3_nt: TGTGCCAGCGGGCTGACGGGTCCAACCCAGGAGACCCAGTACTTC; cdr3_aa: CASGLTGPTQETQYF
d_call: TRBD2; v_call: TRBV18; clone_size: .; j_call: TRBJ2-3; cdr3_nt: TGTGCCAGCTCACCTAAGGGGACTAGCGGGAGTGATACGCAGTATTTT; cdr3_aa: CASSPKGTSGSDTQYF
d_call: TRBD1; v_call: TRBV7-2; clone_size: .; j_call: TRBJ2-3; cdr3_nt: TGTGCCAGCAGCCCTGACAGGACAGGGGTTGGCACAGATACGCAGTATTTT; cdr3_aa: CASSPDRTGVGTDTQYF
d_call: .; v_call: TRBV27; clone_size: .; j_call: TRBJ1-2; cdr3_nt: TGTGCCAGCAGTTCAAGCCGACTAAACCGACAGCCCGATAACTATGGCTACACCTTC; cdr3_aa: CASSSSRLNRQPDNYGYTF
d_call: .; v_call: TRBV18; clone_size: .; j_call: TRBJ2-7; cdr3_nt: TGTGCCAGCTCCCTCCTAGTTGGGGGAACCTACGAGCAGTACTTC; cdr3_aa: CASSLLVGGTYEQYF
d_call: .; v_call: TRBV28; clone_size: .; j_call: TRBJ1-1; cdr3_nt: TGTGCCAGCAGTCTGGTCCAAGGGGGACGCACTGAAGCTTTCTTT; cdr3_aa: CASSLVQGGRTEAFF
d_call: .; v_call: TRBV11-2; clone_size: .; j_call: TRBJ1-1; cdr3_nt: TGTGCCAGCAGCTTTGGCTCCGGACGGATTAACACTGAAGCTTTCTTT; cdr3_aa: CASSFGSGRINTEAFF
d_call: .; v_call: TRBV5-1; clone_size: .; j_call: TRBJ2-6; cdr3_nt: TGCGCCAGCAGCTTGGACGTTTACTCTGGGGCCAACGTCCTGACTTTC; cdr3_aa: CASSLDVYSGANVLTF
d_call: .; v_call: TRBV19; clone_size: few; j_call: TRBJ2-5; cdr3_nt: TGTGCCAGTAGCGGACAAGTCCAAGAGACCCAGTACTTC; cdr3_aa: CASSGQVQETQYF
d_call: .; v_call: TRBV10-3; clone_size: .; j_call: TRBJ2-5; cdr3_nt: TGTGCCATCGGCGGGCCCCAAGAGACCCAGTACTTC; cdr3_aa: CAIGGPQETQYF
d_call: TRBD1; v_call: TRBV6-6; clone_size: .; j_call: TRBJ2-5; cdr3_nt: TGTGCCAGCAATTTCGGACAGGGGAGTCAGGAGACCCAGTACTTC; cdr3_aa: CASNFGQGSQETQYF
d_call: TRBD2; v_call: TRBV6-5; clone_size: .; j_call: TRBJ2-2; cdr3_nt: TGTGCCAGCAGAAAGGTCGGGGGGGGGACCGGGGAGCTGTTTTTT; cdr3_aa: CASRKVGGGTGELFF
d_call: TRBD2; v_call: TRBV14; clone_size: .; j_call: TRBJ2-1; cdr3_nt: TGTGCCAGCAGCCTAGCGGGAAGAACCTACAATGAGCAGTTCTTC; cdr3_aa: CASSLAGRTYNEQFF
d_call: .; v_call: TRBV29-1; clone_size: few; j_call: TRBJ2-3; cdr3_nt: TGCAGCGGAGTAGGGGCCAAAGATACGCAGTATTTT; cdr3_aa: CSGVGAKDTQYF
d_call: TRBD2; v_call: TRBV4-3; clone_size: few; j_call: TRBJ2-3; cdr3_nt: TGCGCCAGCAGCCGGACTAGCGGATACACAGATACGCAGTATTTT; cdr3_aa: CASSRTSGYTDTQYF
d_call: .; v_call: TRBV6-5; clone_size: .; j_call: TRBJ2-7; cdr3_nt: TGTGCCATCAGTGACCAGGCAAGCTCCTACGAGCAGTACTTC; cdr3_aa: CAISDQASSYEQYF
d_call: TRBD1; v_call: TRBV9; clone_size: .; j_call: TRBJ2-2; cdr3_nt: TGTGCCAGCTCCTACTCCGGGACAGCGAACACCGGGGAGCTGTTTTTT; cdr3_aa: CASSYSGTANTGELFF
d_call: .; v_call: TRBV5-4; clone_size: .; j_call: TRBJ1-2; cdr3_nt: TGTGCCAGCAGCTTGGTGGGGGCGAACTATGGCTACACCTTC; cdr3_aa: CASSLVGANYGYTF
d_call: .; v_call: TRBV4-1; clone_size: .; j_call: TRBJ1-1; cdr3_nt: TGCGCCAGCAGCCAAGATATACCAGGGGACACTGAAGCTTTCTTT; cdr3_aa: CASSQDIPGDTEAFF
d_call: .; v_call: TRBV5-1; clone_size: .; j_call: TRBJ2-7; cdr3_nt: TGCGCCAGCAGCTTGGGGGGCAGGACCTACGAGCAGTACTTC; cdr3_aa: CASSLGGRTYEQYF
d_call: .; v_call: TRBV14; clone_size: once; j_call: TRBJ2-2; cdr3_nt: TGTGCCAGCAGCTCCGGACTGACTTACACCGGGGAGCTGTTTTTT; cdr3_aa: CASSSGLTYTGELFF
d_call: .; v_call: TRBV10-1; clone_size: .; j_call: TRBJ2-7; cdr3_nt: TGCGCCAGCAGTGAGTCTAGCGGCGGGGCGGGACAGTACTTC; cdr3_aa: CASSESSGGAGQYF
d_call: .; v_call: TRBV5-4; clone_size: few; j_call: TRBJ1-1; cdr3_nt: TGTGCCAGCAGCGGAGTGGGGATGAACACTGAAGCTTTCTTT; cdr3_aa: CASSGVGMNTEAFF
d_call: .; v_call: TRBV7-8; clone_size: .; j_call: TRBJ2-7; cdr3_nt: TGTGCCAGCAGCTTAGCCCCTAGTCACTACGAGCAGTACTTC; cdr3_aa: CASSLAPSHYEQYF
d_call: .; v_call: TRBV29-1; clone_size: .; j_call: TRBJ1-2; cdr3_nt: TGCAGCGTTGCGGCGGGCCTAGGCTACACCTTC; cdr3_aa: CSVAAGLGYTF
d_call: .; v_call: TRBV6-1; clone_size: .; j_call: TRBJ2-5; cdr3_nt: TGTGCCAGCGTCCCCCCCGGGTTTCAAGAGACCCAGTACTTC; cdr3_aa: CASVPPGFQETQYF
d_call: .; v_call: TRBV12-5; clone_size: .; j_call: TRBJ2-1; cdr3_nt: TGTGCTAGTGCCCGGAGCGGAGATTACAATGAGCAGTTCTTC; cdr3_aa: CASARSGDYNEQFF
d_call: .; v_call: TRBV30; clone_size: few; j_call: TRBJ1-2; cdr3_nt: TGTGCCTGGAGTTTTCAGGGTGGCTACACCTTC; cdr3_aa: CAWSFQGGYTF
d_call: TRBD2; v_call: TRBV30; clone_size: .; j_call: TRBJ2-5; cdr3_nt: TGTGCCTGGGGGCTAGCGGGAGGGCTTGGGACCCAGTACTTC; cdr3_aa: CAWGLAGGLGTQYF
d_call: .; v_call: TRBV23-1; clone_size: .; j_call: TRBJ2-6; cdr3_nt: TGCGCCAGCAGTCTCGGGGGACGGGGTCTAAACGGGGCCAACGTCCTGACTTTC; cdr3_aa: CASSLGGRGLNGANVLTF
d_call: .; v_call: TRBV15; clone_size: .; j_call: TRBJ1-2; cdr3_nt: TGTGCCACCAGCAGAGATCGGGGGAACTATGGCTACACCTTC; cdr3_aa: CATSRDRGNYGYTF
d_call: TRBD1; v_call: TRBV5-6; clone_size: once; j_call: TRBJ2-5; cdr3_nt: TGTGCCAGCAGCACCCGACAGGGGGTGAGGGAGACCCAGTACTTC; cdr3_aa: CASSTRQGVRETQYF
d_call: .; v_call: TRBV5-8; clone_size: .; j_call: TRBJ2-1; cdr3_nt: TGTGCCAGCAGCCCCTCGATTTCAGAGACCGAGTTCTTC; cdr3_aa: CASSPSISETEFF
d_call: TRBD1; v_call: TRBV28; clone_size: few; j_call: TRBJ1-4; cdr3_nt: TGTGCCAGCAGTTTGACAGGGTCTAAGAATGAAAAACTGTTTTTT; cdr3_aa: CASSLTGSKNEKLFF
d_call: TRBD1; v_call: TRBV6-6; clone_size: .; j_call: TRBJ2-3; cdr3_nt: TGTGCCAGCAACTTGGGACAGAGCACAGATACGCAGTATTTT; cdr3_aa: CASNLGQSTDTQYF
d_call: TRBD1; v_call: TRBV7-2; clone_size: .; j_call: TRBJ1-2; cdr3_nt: TGTGCCAGCAGCTCGACGGGACAGGGATATGGCTACACCTTC; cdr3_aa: CASSSTGQGYGYTF
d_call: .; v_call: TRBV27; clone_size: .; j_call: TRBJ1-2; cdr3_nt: TGTGCCAGCAGTTTAAAGGACAGCGGCTATGGCTACACCTTC; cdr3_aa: CASSLKDSGYGYTF
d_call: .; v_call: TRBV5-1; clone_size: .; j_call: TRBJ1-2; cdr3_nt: TGCGCCAGCAGCTTGGGATCCCACTCGTTACGTGGCTACACCTTC; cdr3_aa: CASSLGSHSLRGYTF
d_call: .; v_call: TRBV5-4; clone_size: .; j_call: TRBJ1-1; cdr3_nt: TGTGCCAGCAGTTTCGAGGGGCCGAACACTGAAGCTTTCTTT; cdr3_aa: CASSFEGPNTEAFF
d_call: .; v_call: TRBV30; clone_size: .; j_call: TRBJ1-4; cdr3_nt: TGTGCCTGGAGGAATCTCGGGCAGGGAAAACTGTTTTTT; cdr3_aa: CAWRNLGQGKLFF
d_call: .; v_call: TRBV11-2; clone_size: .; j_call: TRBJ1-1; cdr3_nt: TGTGCCAGCAGCTTATCCAGGGCTGAAGCTTTCTTT; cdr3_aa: CASSLSRAEAFF
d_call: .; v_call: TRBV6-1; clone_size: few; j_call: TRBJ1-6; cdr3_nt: TGTGCCAGCAGTGAAGCGCTAGGGGACTATAATTCACCCCTCCACTTT; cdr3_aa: CASSEALGDYNSPLHF
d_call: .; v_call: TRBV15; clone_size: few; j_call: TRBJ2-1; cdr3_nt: TGTGCCACCAGCAGAGATCGAGCTCTCCTACTTAGCAATGAGCAGTTCTTC; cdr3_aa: CATSRDRALLLSNEQFF
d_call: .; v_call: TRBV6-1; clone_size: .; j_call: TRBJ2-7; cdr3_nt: TGTGCCAGCAGTTTAGAGGTGGCCTACGAGCAGTACTTC; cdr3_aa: CASSLEVAYEQYF